This paragraph covers one T cell receptor beta chain sequence. Antigen: not known. This was a deep-level run. Sequencing of unsorted PBMC DNA was carried out using ten immunoSEQ deep assay plates. The protocol was immunoSEQ multiplex PCR, while the TCRdb copy is restricted to in-frame clones and leaves out a portion. Of roughly 500,000 clones listed, 75% to 85% are singletons. Healthy adults negative for HIV, lacking recent acute infections or vaccinations, served as donors. These data originate in a study of shared clonotypes between healthy human individuals. General study results and limits: It was expected that sequencing depth would affect clonotype sharing among donors.

The CDR3 consists of 15 residues. Germline V gene sequence: CDR1 LNHNV, CDR2 YYDKDF (reference sequence). Between the trimmed V and J ends, which lost 8 bases and 3 bases, there was a span of 20 bases. The sequence derives from a woman in her thirties or forties in good health. Some clones in this sample may be carry-over from other donors' samples. This rearrangement joins TRBV15 to TRBJ2-7, with a possible D match to TRBD2 (5 bases). The sample taken for sequencing was PBMCs. The CDR3 nucleotides read TGTGCCACCGCCCCAAGGGAGCAGTGGGACTACGAGCAGTACTTC. Residues: CATAPREQWDYEQYF.